The clone carrying this TCR beta chain was seen only a few times. The target antigen is unknown. One end of the junction is discordant with germline, which a read error may explain. The data were obtained in a study of shared clonotypes between healthy human individuals. Study-level results: In general, naive subsets displayed greater estimated richness than memory subsets did.

This CDR3 spans 15 amino acids. Germline CDR1 reads PRHDT; CDR2 reads FYEKMQ (reference sequence). TCRdb keeps only in-frame clones here, not all; method: immunoSEQ multiplex PCR. The sample yields 2 million or so clones, roughly 96% seen once. Specimen: naive CD4+ T cells sorted from blood. Subset of the sample: CD45RA+ positively selected. This chain joins TRBV13 and TRBJ1-2; D possibly corresponds to TRBD1 (6 bases). This clonotype was sampled from a man aged 18-30 years in good health. CDR3 loop: CASSVGRTDNYGYTF. In DNA, the CDR3 is TGTGCCAGCAGCGTAGGCCGGACAGATAACTATGGCTACACCTTC.